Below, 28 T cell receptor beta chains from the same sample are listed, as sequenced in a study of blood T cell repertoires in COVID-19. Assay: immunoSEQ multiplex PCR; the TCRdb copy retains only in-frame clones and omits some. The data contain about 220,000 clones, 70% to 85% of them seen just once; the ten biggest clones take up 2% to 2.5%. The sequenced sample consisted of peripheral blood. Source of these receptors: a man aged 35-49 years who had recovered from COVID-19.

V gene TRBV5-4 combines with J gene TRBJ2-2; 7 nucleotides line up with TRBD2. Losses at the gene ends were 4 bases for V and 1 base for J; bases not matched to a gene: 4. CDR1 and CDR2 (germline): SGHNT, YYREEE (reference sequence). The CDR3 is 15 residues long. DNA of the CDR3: TGTGCCAGCAGCCGGGGGGTTAGGAACACCGGGGAGCTGTTTTTT. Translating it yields CASSRGVRNTGELFF. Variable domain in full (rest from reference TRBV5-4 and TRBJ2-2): ETGVTQSPTHLIKTRGQQVTLRCSSQSGHNTVSWYQQALGQGPQFIFQYYREEENGRGNFPPRFSGLQFPNYSSELNVNALELDDSALYLCASSRGVRNTGELFFGEGSRLTVL.

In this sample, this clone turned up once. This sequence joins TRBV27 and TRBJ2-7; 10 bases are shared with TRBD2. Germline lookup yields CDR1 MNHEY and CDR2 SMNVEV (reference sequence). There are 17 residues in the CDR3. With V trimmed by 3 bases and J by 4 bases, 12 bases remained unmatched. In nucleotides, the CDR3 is TGTGCCAGCAGTTTCTTGGGAGCGGGGGGGTTGGGATACGAGCAGTACTTC. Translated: CASSFLGAGGLGYEQYF.

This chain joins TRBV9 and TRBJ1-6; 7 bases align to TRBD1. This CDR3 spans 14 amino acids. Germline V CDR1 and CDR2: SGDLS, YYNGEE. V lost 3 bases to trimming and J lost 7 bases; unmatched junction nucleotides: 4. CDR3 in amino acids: CASSAGTVNSPLHF. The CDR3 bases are TGTGCCAGCAGCGCCGGGACAGTAAATTCACCCCTCCACTTT.

CDR3 sequence: CASSFSGDGYTF. The CDR3 DNA reads TGCGCCAGCAGCTTTTCGGGGGATGGCTACACCTTC. The chain couples TRBV5-1 to TRBJ1-2; TRBD1 might be the D (5 bases). The germline V gene encodes CDR1 SGHRS and CDR2 YFSETQ. The CDR3 consists of 12 residues. V lost 2 bases to trimming and J lost 6 bases, with 8 bases between them.

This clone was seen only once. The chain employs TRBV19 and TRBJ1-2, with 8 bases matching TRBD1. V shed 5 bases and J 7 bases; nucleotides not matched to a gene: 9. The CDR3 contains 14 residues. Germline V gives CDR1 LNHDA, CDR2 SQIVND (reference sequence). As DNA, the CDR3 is TGTGCCAGTAGTCCGCAGACAGGGGTTGGTGGCTACACCTTC. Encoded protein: CASSPQTGVGGYTF.

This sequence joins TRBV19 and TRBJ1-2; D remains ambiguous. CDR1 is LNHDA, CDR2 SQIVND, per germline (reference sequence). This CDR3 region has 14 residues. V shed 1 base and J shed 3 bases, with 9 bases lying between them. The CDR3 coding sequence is TGTGCCAGTAGTATAGCTCAGGCTCACTATGGCTACACCTTC. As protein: CASSIAQAHYGYTF.

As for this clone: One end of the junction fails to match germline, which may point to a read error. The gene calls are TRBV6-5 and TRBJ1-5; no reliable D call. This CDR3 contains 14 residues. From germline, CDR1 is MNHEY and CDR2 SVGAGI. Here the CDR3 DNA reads TGTGCCAGCAATTACCGACATGGCAATCAGCCCCAGCATTTT. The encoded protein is CASNYRHGNQPQHF.

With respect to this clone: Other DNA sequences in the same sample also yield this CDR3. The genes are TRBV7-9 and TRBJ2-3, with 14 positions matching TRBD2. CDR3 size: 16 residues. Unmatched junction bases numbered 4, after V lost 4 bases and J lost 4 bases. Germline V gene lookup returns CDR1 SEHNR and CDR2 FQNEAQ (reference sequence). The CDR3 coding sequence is TGTGCCAGCAGCTCGGGACTAGCGGGAGTTGCAGATACGCAGTATTTT. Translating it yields CASSSGLAGVADTQYF.

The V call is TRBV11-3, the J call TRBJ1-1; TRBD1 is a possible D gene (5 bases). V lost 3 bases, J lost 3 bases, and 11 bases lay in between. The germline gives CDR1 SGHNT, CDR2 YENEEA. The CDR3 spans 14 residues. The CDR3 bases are TGTGCCAGCAGCTTTGGGGGGTTGTACACTGAAGCTTTCTTT. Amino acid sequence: CASSFGGLYTEAFF.

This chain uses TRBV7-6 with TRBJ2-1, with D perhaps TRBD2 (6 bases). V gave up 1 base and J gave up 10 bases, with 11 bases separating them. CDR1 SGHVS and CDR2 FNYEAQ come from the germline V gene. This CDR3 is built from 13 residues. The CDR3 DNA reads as TGTGCCAGCAGCTTAGGCGGTGGGGGGGAGCAGTTCTTC. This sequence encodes CASSLGGGGEQFF.

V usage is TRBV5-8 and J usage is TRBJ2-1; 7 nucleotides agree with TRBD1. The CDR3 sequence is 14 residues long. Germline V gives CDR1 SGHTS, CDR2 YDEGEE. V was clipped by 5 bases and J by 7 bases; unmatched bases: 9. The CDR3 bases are TGTGCCAGCAGGTACGCCGGGACAGATAATGAGCAGTTCTTC. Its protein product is CASRYAGTDNEQFF.

The CDR3 is CSASFLVSYEQYF. Written as DNA, the CDR3 is TGCAGTGCTAGTTTTCTAGTATCCTACGAGCAGTACTTC. V is TRBV20-1 and J is TRBJ2-7, with D unresolved. The CDR3 has 13 residues. Germline CDR1 and CDR2: DFQATT and SNEGSKA (reference sequence). The V end was cut by 3 bases, the J end by 1 base, with 10 bases between.

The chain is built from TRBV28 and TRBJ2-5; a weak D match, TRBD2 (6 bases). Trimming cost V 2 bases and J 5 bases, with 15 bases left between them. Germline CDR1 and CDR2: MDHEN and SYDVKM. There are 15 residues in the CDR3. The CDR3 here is CASSLMDSGAETQYF. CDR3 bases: TGTGCCAGCAGTTTAATGGATAGCGGTGCCGAGACCCAGTACTTC.

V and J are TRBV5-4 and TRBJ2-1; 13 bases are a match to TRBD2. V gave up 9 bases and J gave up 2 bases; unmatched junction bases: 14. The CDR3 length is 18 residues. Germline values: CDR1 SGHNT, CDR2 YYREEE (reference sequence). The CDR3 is CANDTSGRAGNTYNEQFF. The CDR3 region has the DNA TGTGCCAACGACACTAGCGGGAGGGCCGGGAACACCTACAATGAGCAGTTCTTC.

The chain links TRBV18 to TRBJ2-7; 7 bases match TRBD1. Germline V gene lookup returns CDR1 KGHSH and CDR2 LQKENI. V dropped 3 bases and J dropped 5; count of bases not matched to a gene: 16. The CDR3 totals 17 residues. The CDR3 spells CASSPLLQGSTGNEQYF. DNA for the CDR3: TGTGCCAGCTCACCCCTTTTACAGGGGAGTACCGGGAACGAGCAGTACTTC.

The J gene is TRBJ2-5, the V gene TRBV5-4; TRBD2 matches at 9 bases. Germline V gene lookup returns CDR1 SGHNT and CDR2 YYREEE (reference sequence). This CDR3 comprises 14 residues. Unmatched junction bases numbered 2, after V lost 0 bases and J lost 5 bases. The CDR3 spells CASSLVSGSETQYF. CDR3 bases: TGTGCCAGCAGCTTGGTTAGCGGGAGTGAGACCCAGTACTTC.

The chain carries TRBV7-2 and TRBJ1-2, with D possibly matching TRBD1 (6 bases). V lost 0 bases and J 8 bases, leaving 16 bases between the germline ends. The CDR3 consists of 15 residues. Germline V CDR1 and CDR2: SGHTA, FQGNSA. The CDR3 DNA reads TGTGCCAGCAGCTTAGCCTTGCGGGGGGCGGGAGGCTACACCTTC. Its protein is CASSLALRGAGGYTF.

CDR3 residues: CASSADRGLETQYF. The CDR3 nucleotides are TGTGCCAGCAGCGCGGACAGGGGGCTGGAGACCCAGTACTTC. This chain connects TRBV9 to TRBJ2-5; 11 positions match TRBD1. V trimming: 3 bases; J trimming: 5 bases; junction bases outside the gene matches: 3. CDR3 length: 14 residues. Looked up from germline, CDR1 is SGDLS and CDR2 is YYNGEE.

Here the CDR3 reads CASSEYRTGKGTQYF. The CDR3 bases are TGTGCCAGCAGTGAATACCGGACAGGAAAAGGGACCCAGTACTTC. This sequence joins TRBV25-1 and TRBJ2-5; TRBD1 agrees at 7 bases. CDR1 is MGHDK and CDR2 is SYGVNS in the germline V gene. The J segment lost 7 bases and the V segment lost 0 bases, leaving 8 bases of the junction unmatched. This CDR3 contains 15 residues.

The CDR3 nucleotides are TGTGCCAGCAGCTTAGTACTGAACTATGGCTACACCTTC. This encodes CASSLVLNYGYTF. The chain has TRBV7-2 and TRBJ1-2, with D unclear. The CDR3 covers 13 residues. V lost 1 base to trimming and J lost 2 bases, with 5 bases between them. Germline CDR1 SGHTA, CDR2 FQGNSA.

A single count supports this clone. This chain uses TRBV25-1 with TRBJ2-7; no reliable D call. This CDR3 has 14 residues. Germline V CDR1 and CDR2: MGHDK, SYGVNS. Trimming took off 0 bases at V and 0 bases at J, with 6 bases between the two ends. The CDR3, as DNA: TGTGCCAGCAGTGAATATAGTAACTCCTACGAGCAGTACTTC. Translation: CASSEYSNSYEQYF.

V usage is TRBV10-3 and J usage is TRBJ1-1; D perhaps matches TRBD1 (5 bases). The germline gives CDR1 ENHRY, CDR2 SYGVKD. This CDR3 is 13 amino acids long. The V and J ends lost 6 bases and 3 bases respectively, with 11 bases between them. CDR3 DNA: TGTGCCATCAGGACCGGGACTGACACTGAAGCTTTCTTT. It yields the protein CAIRTGTDTEAFF.

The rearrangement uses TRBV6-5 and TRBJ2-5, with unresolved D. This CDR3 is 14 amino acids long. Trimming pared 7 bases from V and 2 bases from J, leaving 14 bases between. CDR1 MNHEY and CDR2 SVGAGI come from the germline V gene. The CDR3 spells CASNLGAVQETQYF. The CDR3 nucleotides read TGTGCCAGCAACCTCGGAGCAGTTCAAGAGACCCAGTACTTC.

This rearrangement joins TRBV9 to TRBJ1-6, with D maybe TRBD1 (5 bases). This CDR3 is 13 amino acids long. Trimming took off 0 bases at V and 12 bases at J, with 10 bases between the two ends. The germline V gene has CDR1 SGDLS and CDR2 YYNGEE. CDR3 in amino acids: CASSVARGLPLHF. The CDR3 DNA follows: TGTGCCAGCAGCGTAGCTAGGGGACTACCCCTCCACTTT.

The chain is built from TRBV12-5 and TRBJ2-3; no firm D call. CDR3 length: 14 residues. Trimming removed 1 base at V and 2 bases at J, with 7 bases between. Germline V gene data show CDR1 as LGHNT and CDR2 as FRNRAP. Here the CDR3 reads CASGLGQATDTQYF. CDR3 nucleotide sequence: TGTGCTAGTGGTTTGGGTCAGGCCACAGATACGCAGTATTTT.

CDR3: CASSLTLPGQGFSYEQYF. The DNA of the CDR3 is TGTGCCAGCAGCTTAACATTACCGGGACAGGGCTTCTCCTACGAGCAGTACTTC. The chain combines TRBV7-2 with TRBJ2-7; TRBD1 agrees at 9 bases. Per germline, CDR1 SGHTA and CDR2 FQGNSA. This CDR3 has 18 amino acids. J gave up 0 bases and V 2 bases, and 11 bases lay outside the gene matches.

The DNA of the CDR3 is TGTGCCAGCAGTTTCAGTGCAACTAATGAAAAACTGTTTTTT. This translates into CASSFSATNEKLFF. The rearrangement joins TRBV27 to TRBJ1-4; D remains ambiguous. From germline, CDR1 is MNHEY and CDR2 SMNVEV (reference sequence). This CDR3 spans 14 amino acids. Between the trimmed V and J ends, which lost 3 bases and 0 bases, there was a span of 5 bases.

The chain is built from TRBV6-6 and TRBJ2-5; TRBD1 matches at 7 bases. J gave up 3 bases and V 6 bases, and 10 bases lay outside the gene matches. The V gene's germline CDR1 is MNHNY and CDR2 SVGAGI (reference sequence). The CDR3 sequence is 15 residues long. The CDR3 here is CASRPLTGTEETQYF. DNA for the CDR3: TGTGCCAGCAGACCACTAACCGGGACAGAAGAGACCCAGTACTTC.